This TCR beta chain was identified in a study of regulatory dendritic cells for organ transplantation. Note on this clone: Its antigen remains unidentified.

Memory T cells were CD45RO+, naive were CD45RA+, sorted by FACS. J lost 6 bases, V lost 10 bases, and 7 bases had no gene match. Germline lookup yields CDR1 MDHEN and CDR2 SYDVKM. This CDR3 is 12 amino acids long. Libraries were prepared by immunoSEQ multiplex PCR; TCRdb keeps only in-frame clonotypes and omits some of them. Here the sample spans 25,000 to 30,000 clones, 80% to 85% being singletons. Notes on the study in general: Naive T cells showed high diversity, memory cells less, memory CD8+ least. Regulatory dendritic cells appeared to expand memory CD8+ clones less than mature ones.

The sample taken for sequencing was naive CD4+ T cells from blood. Noted subset: CD45RA+ naive T cells. The V gene is TRBV28, the J gene TRBJ1-2, with TRBD1 identical over 8 bases. The sequence derives from a human donor in good health. The CDR3 here is CAITPGGHGYTF. In DNA, the CDR3 is TGTGCCATTACGCCAGGGGGCCATGGCTACACCTTC.